One sample yielded the 25 T cell receptor beta chains listed below, sequenced in a study of T cell clonality in common variable immunodeficiency. Some clones are missing from TCRdb's copy, which holds only in-frame ones; the method was immunoSEQ multiplex PCR. This sample has 35,000 to 50,000 clones, each found more than once. The sample comprised peripheral blood mononuclear cells. The origin of the receptors is a person between 18 and 75 years old in good health.

This clone was detected ten times or more. Sequencing ends 3 residues short of the CDR3 end; the germline J gene provides the rest. The rearrangement uses TRBV20-1 and TRBJ2-5; 8 bases map to TRBD2. Germline CDR1 DFQATT, CDR2 SNEGSKA (reference sequence). With V trimmed by 4 bases and J by 5 bases, 6 bases remained unmatched. This CDR3 comprises 13 residues. The sequenced CDR3 bases are TGCAGTGCTACCGGGGGGGGAGGGGAGACC. Translated, it gives CSATGGGGET. In full, the CDR3 is CSATGGGGETQYF.

The table lists this clone with many counts. The read ends 3 residues shy of where the CDR3 ends; the end is completed using the germline J gene. The chain employs TRBV20-1 and TRBJ1-1, with TRBD1 matching over 7 bases. With 6 bases clipped from V and 6 bases from J, the junction kept 4 bases outside the gene matches. CDR1 and CDR2 from the germline V gene are DFQATT and SNEGSKA (reference sequence). The CDR3 contains 11 residues. This CDR3 reads CSAEGTAEAFF. The sequenced part of the CDR3 DNA is TGCAGTGCCGAAGGGACAGCTGAA.

In this sample, this clone turned up many times. The read falls 3 residues short of the CDR3 end, and the missing part is taken from the germline J gene. J is TRBJ1-1 and V is TRBV18; 8 bases fit TRBD1. CDR3 length: 15 amino acids. Germline V gene sequence: CDR1 KGHSH, CDR2 LQKENI. The V gene end was trimmed by 3 bases and the J gene end by 1 base; junction bases not matched to a gene: 4. This CDR3 reads CASSPGTGWNTEAFF. Incomplete CDR3 DNA: TGTGCCAGCTCACCGGGGACAGGCTGGAACACTGAA.

The table lists this clone with many counts. The read falls 3 residues short of the CDR3 end, and the missing part is taken from the germline J gene. The chain couples TRBV20-1 to TRBJ2-7, with TRBD2 matching 14 bases. V was pared by 5 bases and J by 2 bases, with 11 bases of the junction left unmatched. Per the germline V gene, CDR1 is DFQATT and CDR2 is SNEGSKA (reference sequence). There are 17 residues in the CDR3. The CDR3 DNA, read in part, is TGCAGTGCTCCTGCCGGGACTAGCGGGGGACAAACCTACGAG. Protein product: CSAPAGTSGGQTYE. The full CDR3 sequence reads CSAPAGTSGGQTYEQYF.

This clone was seen many times. The CDR3 end lies 3 residues beyond the end of the read and is filled in from the germline J gene. The V gene is TRBV29-1, the J gene TRBJ2-7; no firm D call. Looked up from germline, CDR1 is SQVTM and CDR2 is ANQGSEA. Between the trimmed V and J ends, which lost 4 bases and 2 bases, there was a span of 12 bases. This CDR3 is 13 amino acids long. Incomplete CDR3 DNA: TGCAGCGTTGTTTGGCAGGCGACCTACGAG. It is translated as CSVVWQATYE. Given in full, the CDR3 is CSVVWQATYEQYF.

This clone was found many times. With the read ending 3 residues before the CDR3 end, the germline J gene is used to fill in that end. This chain connects TRBV6-1 to TRBJ1-4, with D possibly TRBD1 on 5 matching bases. Germline-derived CDR1 and CDR2 are MNHNS and SASEGT. Trimming removed 4 bases from V and 1 base from J, with 13 bases in between. This CDR3 comprises 16 residues. CDR3 DNA (partial): TGTGCCAGCAGTGGAAGACAGAGAAGAACTAATGAAAAA. Translated, it gives CASSGRQRRTNEK. The entire CDR3 sequence reads CASSGRQRRTNEKLFF.

This clone was observed many times. The CDR3 extends 3 residues past the end of the read, so its final part is completed from the germline J gene. The chain is built from TRBV20-1 and TRBJ2-7, with TRBD2 matching 8 bases. This CDR3 is built from 14 residues. The germline CDR1 and CDR2 sequences are DFQATT and SNEGSKA (reference sequence). J was trimmed by 0 bases and V by 6 bases; bases with no gene match: 7. The sequenced part of the CDR3 DNA is TGCAGTGCCAATCCGGGGGGGAGCTCCTACGAG. The encoded protein is CSANPGGSSYE. The whole CDR3 sequence is CSANPGGSSYEQYF.

This clone has at least ten counts. The covered CDR3 bases are TGTGCCAGCAGCTGGGGGGGCGGCGGTACTTCACCC. This sequence encodes CASSWGGGGTSP. In full, the CDR3 is CASSWGGGGTSPLHF. V usage is TRBV5-6 and J usage is TRBJ1-6; D is possibly TRBD1 (6 bases). The CDR3 end lies 3 residues beyond the end of the read and is filled in from the germline J gene. Germline CDR1 reads SGHDT; CDR2 reads YYEEEE. With 3 bases removed from V and 9 bases from J, the gap between germline ends came to 16 bases. This CDR3 comprises 15 residues.

This clone was seen repeatedly, ten times or more. Sequencing ends 3 residues short of the CDR3 end; the germline J gene provides the rest. The genes are TRBV14 and TRBJ2-7, with 9 bases identical to TRBD1. The junction had 3 bases not matched to a gene; V was cut back by 3 bases and J by 6 bases. Germline CDR1 and CDR2: SGHDN and FVKESK. The CDR3 covers 13 residues. Partial CDR3 DNA: TGTGCCAGCAGCCAGGGACAGGGAGGCGAG. Protein: CASSQGQGGE. Given in full, the CDR3 is CASSQGQGGEQYF.

This clone was counted ten times or more. Read data end 3 residues before the CDR3 end; the end is taken from the germline J gene. V usage is TRBV2 and J usage is TRBJ1-1; 8 nucleotides align to TRBD1. The junction had 7 bases not matched to a gene; V was cut back by 3 bases and J by 4 bases. The CDR3 consists of 15 residues. Germline V gives CDR1 SNHLY, CDR2 FYNNEI. The CDR3 bases that were read are TGTGCCAGCAGTGAGGACAGGGCATTAGGCACTGAA. Translation gives CASSEDRALGTE. The full CDR3 is CASSEDRALGTEAFF.

This clone was recorded many times. From the germline J gene comes the end of the CDR3, since the read stops 3 residues before it. V gene TRBV19 combines with J gene TRBJ1-1, with a weak D call TRBD1 (5 bases). Germline lookup yields CDR1 LNHDA and CDR2 SQIVND (reference sequence). The ends were cut back, 3 bases at V and 2 bases at J, with 16 bases in the middle. The CDR3 length is 16 residues. The CDR3 DNA, read in part, is TGTGCCAGTAGTATCTCTATCGGGGGAAGAAACACTGAA. Encoded protein: CASSISIGGRNTE. The entire CDR3 is CASSISIGGRNTEAFF.

Many counts were recorded for this clone. The missing CDR3 end, 3 residues past where the read stops, is filled in from the germline J gene. This rearrangement joins TRBV5-1 to TRBJ1-2, with 7 nucleotides matching TRBD1. V was pared by 0 bases and J by 7 bases, with 3 bases of the junction left unmatched. Germline V gene lookup returns CDR1 SGHRS and CDR2 YFSETQ. This CDR3 region has 13 residues. The sequenced CDR3 bases are TGCGCCAGCAGCTTGGCGGCAGGGGGTGGC. Amino acids: CASSLAAGGG. The whole CDR3 protein reads CASSLAAGGGYTF.

The table lists this clone with many counts. The read halts 3 residues ahead of the CDR3 end, with the missing end drawn from the germline J gene. The chain joins TRBV5-6 to TRBJ2-3, with D possibly matching TRBD1 (6 bases). CDR1 and CDR2 from the germline V gene are SGHDT and YYEEEE. CDR3 size: 14 residues. The V gene lost 4 bases and the J gene lost 7 bases, with 16 bases spanning the gap. Partial CDR3 DNA: TGTGCCAGCAGCCCGTACAGGGTAGAGAATACG. It yields the protein CASSPYRVENT. The whole CDR3 is CASSPYRVENTQYF.

This clone was recorded many times. Read sequence stops 3 residues before the CDR3 end, and the germline J gene provides the missing end. The chain recombines TRBV18 with TRBJ2-2; a possible D gene is TRBD2 (5 bases). CDR3 size: 15 residues. Germline loops: CDR1 KGHSH, CDR2 LQKENI. Between the trimmed V and J ends, which lost 0 bases and 6 bases, there was a span of 11 bases. The part of the CDR3 DNA that was read is TGTGCCAGCTCACCACCGTGGTCGAGGGCCGGGGAG. Amino acids: CASSPPWSRAGE. The whole CDR3 is CASSPPWSRAGELFF.

The sample holds a few counts of this clone. The missing CDR3 end, 3 residues past where the read stops, is filled in from the germline J gene. V and J are TRBV2 and TRBJ1-6, with D possibly being TRBD1 (5 bases). The CDR3 runs 14 residues. Between the trimmed V and J ends, which lost 11 bases and 7 bases, there was a span of 18 bases. The germline V gene encodes CDR1 SNHLY and CDR2 FYNNEI. The sequenced CDR3 bases are TGTGCCCTCGTTGATGTGGGGCAGAATTCACCC. Its protein product is CALVDVGQNSP. The entire CDR3 sequence reads CALVDVGQNSPLHF.

This clone was recorded at least ten times. Read coverage stops 3 residues before the CDR3 terminus; the germline J gene supplies the remainder. The rearrangement uses TRBV20-1 and TRBJ2-3, with 11 bases lining up with TRBD2. The CDR3 runs to 15 residues. Germline trimming cut 0 bases from V and 5 bases from J; bases unmatched to any gene: 4. Germline loops: CDR1 DFQATT, CDR2 SNEGSKA (reference sequence). CDR3 DNA, as far as it was read: TGCAGTGCTAGAGATCGCACTAGCGGGAGAGATACG. Translation gives CSARDRTSGRDT. The whole CDR3 reads CSARDRTSGRDTQYF.

This clone was seen repeatedly, ten times or more. Sequencing ends 3 residues short of the CDR3 end; the germline J gene provides the rest. This chain uses TRBV5-1 with TRBJ2-7; 9 bases match TRBD1. CDR3 length: 16 amino acids. V gave up 0 bases and J gave up 5 bases; unmatched junction bases: 9. Germline-derived CDR1 and CDR2 are SGHRS and YFSETQ. The part of the CDR3 DNA that was read is TGCGCCAGCAGCTTGGGGGGACAGGGTATGCCCCACGAG. It is translated as CASSLGGQGMPHE. The CDR3, in full, reads CASSLGGQGMPHEQYF. Complete variable domain (other parts from reference TRBV5-1 and TRBJ2-7): KAGVTQTPRYLIKTRGQQVTLSCSPISGHRSVSWYQQTPGQGLQFLFEYFSETQRNKGNFPGRFSGRQFSNSRSEMNVSTLELGDSALYLCASSLGGQGMPHEQYFGPGTRLTVT.

This clone was recorded at least ten times. The read falls 3 residues short of the CDR3 end, and the missing part is taken from the germline J gene. The chain employs TRBV6-4 and TRBJ1-5; 8 nucleotides agree with TRBD1. This CDR3 is built from 17 residues. Germline V gives CDR1 MRHNA, CDR2 SNTAGT. Losses at the gene ends were 6 bases for V and 0 bases for J; bases not matched to a gene: 10. CDR3 protein: CASRDRALPYSNQPQHF. CDR3 DNA, as far as it was read: TGTGCCAGCAGGGACAGGGCCCTGCCTTATAGCAATCAGCCC.

This clone was observed many times. The CDR3 loop reads CATHTGGVGYTF. CDR3 bases read: TGTGCCACCCATACAGGGGGTGTTGGC. This chain uses TRBV10-3 with TRBJ1-2; 8 nucleotides line up with TRBD1. The read halts 3 residues ahead of the CDR3 end, with the missing end drawn from the germline J gene. Losses at the gene ends were 10 bases for V and 7 bases for J; bases not matched to a gene: 8. This CDR3 has 12 residues. From germline, CDR1 is ENHRY and CDR2 SYGVKD.

Ten or more counts support this clone. The read ends 3 residues early relative to the CDR3; the germline J gene fills the gap. This rearrangement joins TRBV18 to TRBJ1-2, with a tentative D call TRBD1 (5 bases). Germline V gene lookup returns CDR1 KGHSH and CDR2 LQKENI. V shed 3 bases and J shed 2 bases, with 19 bases lying between them. CDR3 length: 17 residues. The DNA read from the CDR3 is TGTGCCAGCTCACCGGTAGGAGGGGCTAGAGAAAACTATGGC. The encoded protein is CASSPVGGARENYG. The full CDR3 protein is CASSPVGGARENYGYTF.

In this sample, this clone turned up many times. The read ends 3 residues shy of where the CDR3 ends; the end is completed using the germline J gene. The genes are TRBV20-1 and TRBJ2-5, with 7 positions matching TRBD1. V lost 5 bases to trimming and J lost 0 bases; unmatched junction nucleotides: 3. This CDR3 is 13 amino acids long. Germline-derived CDR1 and CDR2 are DFQATT and SNEGSKA (reference sequence). CDR3 bases read: TGCAGTGCTTCCGGGACAGACCAAGAGACC. Amino acid sequence: CSASGTDQET. The whole CDR3 reads CSASGTDQETQYF.

This clone was recorded many times. Coverage ceases 3 residues before the CDR3 finishes, and the germline J gene fills in the end. The V and J genes are TRBV14 and TRBJ1-5; tentatively, D is TRBD1 (5 bases). Germline CDR1 SGHDN, CDR2 FVKESK. The length of the CDR3 is 13 residues. CDR3 DNA, as far as it was read: TGTGCCAGCAGCCAAGCCAGGGCTGGACCC. Encoded protein: CASSQARAGP. The full CDR3 is CASSQARAGPQHF.

This clone was seen at least ten times. The read ends 3 residues before the CDR3 terminus; that terminus is restored from the germline J gene. This sequence joins TRBV7-7 and TRBJ1-6, with D hard to call. The CDR3 runs 13 residues. Germline V gene data show CDR1 as SSHAT and CDR2 as FNYEAQ (reference sequence). The DNA read from the CDR3 is TGTGCTACCGCAACAGACTATAATTCACCC. Translating it yields CATATDYNSP. The full-length CDR3 reads as CATATDYNSPLHF.

Many counts were recorded for this clone. The read ends 3 residues before the CDR3 terminus; that terminus is restored from the germline J gene. V gene TRBV18 combines with J gene TRBJ1-2; 9 bases align to TRBD1. V was pared by 1 base and J by 1 base, with 1 base of the junction left unmatched. CDR1 and CDR2 (germline): KGHSH, LQKENI. The CDR3 length is 15 residues. The CDR3 loop is CASSPRQGVNYGYTF. Partial CDR3 DNA: TGTGCCAGCTCACCACGACAGGGGGTTAACTATGGC.

This clone was detected many times. The CDR3 end lies 3 residues beyond the end of the read and is filled in from the germline J gene. The V and J genes are TRBV19 and TRBJ1-4; 8 nucleotides align to TRBD1. Trimming cost V 8 bases and J 5 bases; bases outside gene matches: 10. This CDR3 contains 15 residues. CDR1 LNHDA and CDR2 SQIVND come from the germline V gene (reference sequence). CDR3 sequence reads: CASSKGQGANEKLFF. CDR3 bases read: TGTGCCAGTTCGAAAGGACAGGGCGCGAATGAAAAA.